The TCR beta chain under discussion was sequenced for a study of blood T cells in healthy people across ages. Study results and limitations: CMV status of donors was unknown, possibly confounding expanded clonotype changes. PBMC samples, being unsorted, prevented any conclusive comparison of naive and antigen-experienced cells.

Each donor's blood draw was approximately 10 milliliters of peripheral blood. CDR3 size: 15 residues. J lost 3 bases, V lost 6 bases, and 7 bases had no gene match. Details on this clonotype: Its antigen is not identified.

PCR was performed a second time for about 6 to 11 cycles using a sample-barcoded 5' primer and a J-beta primer mix. TCRdb used MiXCR to reprocess the 5' RACE reads, holding one entry per CDR3 protein. The table lists hundreds of thousands of distinct CDR3 sequences, under 30% of them singletons. This same sample was also part of a study on T cells of mothers and their children. As that report states: Researchers found no T cell clones that were persistent and microchimeric.

The chain combines TRBV12-3 or TRBV12-4 with TRBJ2-3; 9 bases line up with TRBD2. The sequencing input was blood. The receptor comes from a boy younger than 18 in good health. In DNA, the CDR3 is TGTGCCAGCAGCCCACCCACTAGCGGGACAGATACGCAGTATTTT. This codes for CASSPPTSGTDTQYF.